Shown below are 30 T cell receptor beta chains from a single sample sequenced in a study of molecular identifiers for immune sequencing clone quantification. Via MiXCR, TCRdb re-called the PCR reads, giving one row per CDR3 protein. Of 97,000 or so distinct CDR3 sequences in the sample, about 32% were seen once. The specimen was naive CD8+ T cells from blood, with Jurkat cell RNA spiked in. Regarding subset: FACS-sorted CD8+CD4-CCR7+CD45RA+ naive T cells. Every receptor here comes from a human donor in good health. Some libraries in this study had Jurkat cell RNA spiked in.

This clonotype was counted a single time. This may arise from a read error, as a much more abundant clone is one base away. The chain is built from TRBV9 and TRBJ2-6; D may be TRBD1 (5 bases). The germline CDR1 and CDR2 sequences are SGDLS and YYNGEE. CDR3 length: 14 residues. The CDR3 loop is CASSVDSGANVQTF. In nucleotides, the CDR3 is TGTGCCAGCAGCGTAGACTCTGGGGCCAACGTCCAGACTTTC.

As for this clonotype: A read error may be the cause here, since a much bigger clone is one base away. A read error is likely, as this CDR3 ends without the conserved phenylalanine or tryptophan. The rearrangement links TRBV7-9 to TRBJ2-7; possibly TRBD2 for D (5 bases). This CDR3 region has 12 residues. The germline gives CDR1 SEHNR, CDR2 FQNEAQ (reference sequence). V shed 5 bases and J shed 3 bases, with 8 bases lying between them. CDR3 in amino acids: CASSQRGYEQYL. The DNA for the CDR3 is TGTGCCAGCAGCCAACGGGGCTACGAGCAGTACCTC.

The V and J genes are TRBV20-1 and TRBJ2-2, with TRBD1 identical over 9 bases. Germline CDR1 and CDR2: DFQATT and SNEGSKA (reference sequence). The CDR3 runs to 14 residues. J was trimmed by 7 bases and V by 5 bases; bases with no gene match: 8. The CDR3 DNA is TGCAGTGCTTCCGGGACAGGGAAAATCGGGGAGCTGTTTTTT. It translates to CSASGTGKIGELFF.

V gene TRBV2 combines with J gene TRBJ2-3, with D perhaps matching TRBD2 (6 bases). V was cut by 3 bases and J by 7 bases, with 17 bases left in between. The CDR3 spans 15 residues. The germline CDR1 and CDR2 sequences are SNHLY and FYNNEI. The CDR3 nucleotides are TGTGCCAGCAGTGATCGGTCCGGGAGTACAAATACGCAGTATTTT. It specifies CASSDRSGSTNTQYF. Looking up the rest from reference TRBV2 and TRBJ2-3 gives the full variable domain: EPEVTQTPSHQVTQMGQEVILRCVPISNHLYFYWYRQILGQKVEFLVSFYNNEISEKSEIFDDQFSVERPDGSNFTLKIRSTKLEDSAMYFCASSDRSGSTNTQYFGPGTRLTVL.

As for this clonotype: This could be a read error, since a much larger clone is one nucleotide away. The chain carries TRBV7-8 and TRBJ2-3; TRBD2 matches at 11 bases. J lost 3 bases, V lost 5 bases, and 4 bases had no gene match. Germline CDR1 and CDR2: SGHVS and FQNEAQ. This CDR3 contains 15 residues. The CDR3 bases are TGTGCCAGCAGCCAGCCTAGCGGGAGGACAGATACGCAGTATTTT. Its translation: CASSQPSGRTDTQYF.

Of note for this clonotype: Relative to the germline gene, one junction end is altered; a read error may explain this. The rearrangement links TRBV6-5 to TRBJ2-2; the D is unclear. CDR3 length: 14 residues. CDR1 is MNHEY, CDR2 SVGAGI, per germline. This CDR3 reads CGSSYYSPLGELFF. The CDR3, as DNA: TGTGGCAGCAGTTACTATTCCCCACTCGGGGAGCTGTTTTTT.

In its sample, this clonotype was seen many times. This rearrangement joins TRBV6-5 to TRBJ2-3, with D tentatively TRBD2 (6 bases). The V end lost 4 bases, the J end lost 2 bases, and 10 bases lay between the germline ends. Germline CDR1 and CDR2: MNHEY and SVGAGI. CDR3 length: 14 amino acids. CDR3 nucleotides: TGTGCCAGCAGTTCGGGACTTTTCACAGATACGCAGTATTTT. Protein: CASSSGLFTDTQYF.

To note about this clonotype: A read error may be the cause here, since a much bigger clone is one base away. The chain uses TRBV28 and TRBJ2-3, with D perhaps matching TRBD2 (6 bases). There are 13 residues in the CDR3. The V gene's germline CDR1 is MDHEN and CDR2 SYDVKM. Trimming took off 6 bases at V and 0 bases at J, with 7 bases between the two ends. CDR3 sequence (DNA): TGTGCCAGCAGGGACTATAGCACAGATACGCAGTATTTT. Translating it yields CASRDYSTDTQYF.

As concerns this clonotype: With only one base between it and a far larger clone, this is likely a read error. This chain connects TRBV28 to TRBJ2-7; no firm D call. The CDR3 extends over 11 amino acids. The V gene's germline CDR1 is MDHEN and CDR2 SYDVKM. CDR3 coding DNA: TGTGCCAGCGGTTTCGGGTACGAGCAGTACTTC. It is translated as CASGFGYEQYF.

There are many counts of this clonotype. The V call is TRBV12-3 or TRBV12-4, the J call TRBJ1-3, with TRBD1 matching 8 bases. Unmatched junction bases numbered 4, after V lost 6 bases and J lost 0 bases. CDR3 length equals 15 residues. The CDR3 reads CASRGQGISGNTIYF. The CDR3 DNA is TGTGCCAGCAGAGGACAGGGTATCTCTGGAAACACCATATATTTT.

The sample holds a few counts of this clonotype. A junction boundary mismatches the germline segment, possibly from a read error. This chain connects TRBV5-6 to TRBJ2-3, with unresolved D. The CDR3 sequence is 13 residues long. The germline gives CDR1 SGHDT, CDR2 YYEEEE. The CDR3 region is CANSSLRLRTQYF. For the CDR3, the DNA is TGTGCCAACAGCTCCTTACGACTCCGTACGCAGTATTTT.

This chain uses TRBV28 with TRBJ2-1, with D uncertain. Germline lookup yields CDR1 MDHEN and CDR2 SYDVKM. The CDR3 runs 15 residues. With 3 bases removed from V and 0 bases from J, the gap between germline ends came to 9 bases. The CDR3 loop is CASSFRAFSYNEQFF. CDR3 in DNA: TGTGCCAGCAGTTTCCGGGCCTTCTCCTACAATGAGCAGTTCTTC.

The rearrangement joins TRBV4-1 to TRBJ2-5; TRBD2 matches 7 bases. Trimming took 3 bases from V and 1 from J; bases not matched to a gene: 8. Germline V gene data show CDR1 as MGHRA and CDR2 as YSYEKL. The CDR3 has 16 amino acids. The CDR3 loop reads CASSQGPGRSQETQYF. DNA for the CDR3: TGCGCCAGCAGCCAGGGGCCCGGGAGGAGCCAAGAGACCCAGTACTTC.

This clonotype was counted between two and nine times. The rearrangement uses TRBV7-9 and TRBJ2-3, with 9 bases aligning to TRBD1. This CDR3 is built from 16 residues. CDR1 SEHNR and CDR2 FQNEAQ come from the germline V gene (reference sequence). V gave up 2 bases and J gave up 2 bases; unmatched junction bases: 5. The CDR3 sequence is CASSLQTGGYTDTQYF. For the CDR3, the DNA is TGTGCCAGCAGCTTACAGACAGGGGGTTACACAGATACGCAGTATTTT.

Remarks on this clonotype: A much larger clone is a single base away; this may be a read error. The CDR3 DNA reads as TGTGCCAGCACCTTCTCCGGGACTAACGGTAACACCGGGGAGCTGTTTTTT. Amino acids: CASTFSGTNGNTGELFF. The chain couples TRBV28 to TRBJ2-2; 7 bases agree with TRBD2. The trim removed 7 bases at V and 2 bases at J, leaving 13 bases unmatched. The CDR3 consists of 17 residues. Germline values: CDR1 MDHEN, CDR2 SYDVKM.

This clonotype was seen ten or more times. The chain recombines TRBV14 with TRBJ1-2; D is possibly TRBD1 (6 bases). Germline loops: CDR1 SGHDN, CDR2 FVKESK. Trimming pared 2 bases from V and 3 bases from J, leaving 16 bases between. This CDR3 has 16 amino acids. The CDR3 DNA reads TGTGCCAGCAGCCAATTTTTGGCAGGGGACGACTATGGCTACACCTTC. Its protein product is CASSQFLAGDDYGYTF.

This clonotype was counted a few times. The gene calls are TRBV19 and TRBJ2-3; 9 bases fit TRBD1. Germline V gene lookup returns CDR1 LNHDA and CDR2 SQIVND (reference sequence). V dropped 5 bases and J dropped 2; count of bases not matched to a gene: 8. The CDR3 extends over 16 amino acids. The CDR3 sequence: CASSVPDRGLTDTQYF. The CDR3 DNA reads TGTGCCAGTAGTGTTCCGGACAGGGGCCTCACAGATACGCAGTATTTT.

This clonotype was counted ten times or more. The rearrangement links TRBV7-2 to TRBJ2-7; 12 nucleotides match TRBD2. Germline loops: CDR1 SGHTA, CDR2 FQGNSA. V trimming: 5 bases; J trimming: 4 bases; junction bases outside the gene matches: 6. This CDR3 comprises 15 residues. CDR3: CASSHGTSGLYEQYF. CDR3 nucleotides: TGTGCCAGCAGCCACGGGACTAGCGGGTTGTACGAGCAGTACTTC.

This clonotype appeared many times. This rearrangement joins TRBV15 to TRBJ1-5; D remains unclear. The CDR3 is 14 amino acids. Germline V gene lookup returns CDR1 LNHNV and CDR2 YYDKDF (reference sequence). The V end lost 3 bases, the J end lost 1 base, and 7 bases lay between the germline ends. The DNA for the CDR3 is TGTGCCACCAGCAGCGCCCGGAGCAATCAGCCCCAGCATTTT. Protein product: CATSSARSNQPQHF.

With regard to this clonotype: One end of the junction varies from germline; a read error may be responsible. The rearrangement joins TRBV25-1 to TRBJ2-7, with D uncertain. CDR1 and CDR2 from the germline V gene are MGHDK and SYGVNS. The CDR3 consists of 12 residues. The CDR3 DNA sequence: TGTGCCAGCAGTGACAACTCCTACGAGCAGTCCTTC. Translated, it gives CASSDNSYEQSF.

This clonotype was counted only a few times. CDR3 coding DNA: TGTGCCAGCAGTCACAGGGGACGGATCAAGAACACTGAAGCTTTCTTT. Translating it yields CASSHRGRIKNTEAFF. This rearrangement joins TRBV12-3 or TRBV12-4 to TRBJ1-1, with 7 bases that match TRBD1. The CDR3 has 16 residues. The V segment lost 5 bases and the J segment 1 base; nucleotides outside the gene matches: 10.

V is TRBV19 and J is TRBJ2-1, with D unclear. CDR3 size: 11 residues. Germline-derived CDR1 and CDR2 are LNHDA and SQIVND (reference sequence). V was cut by 6 bases and J by 4 bases, with 4 bases left in between. The CDR3 nucleotides read TGTGCCAGTAGATCTTACAATGAGCAGTTCTTC. It specifies CASRSYNEQFF.

This clonotype has a handful of counts. CDR3 residues: CSARGTSASYEQYF. The CDR3 DNA follows: TGCAGTGCTAGGGGGACTAGCGCCTCCTACGAGCAGTACTTC. The chain has TRBV20-1 and TRBJ2-7, with 10 positions matching TRBD2. V was clipped by 3 bases and J by 0 bases; unmatched bases: 2. The CDR3 has 14 amino acids. Germline CDR1 DFQATT, CDR2 SNEGSKA (reference sequence).

The CDR3 DNA reads TGTGCCAGCAGAGCGGCGGGGACTAGCTACGAGCAGTACTTC. Amino acid sequence: CASRAAGTSYEQYF. The J gene is TRBJ2-7, the V gene TRBV13; 8 bases agree with TRBD2. Germline CDR1 reads PRHDT; CDR2 reads FYEKMQ (reference sequence). After removal of 6 bases from V and 3 bases from J, the junction contained 7 bases not matched to a gene. The CDR3 consists of 14 residues.

On this clonotype: A much bigger clone sits one base away, suggesting this may be a read error. The J gene is TRBJ2-3, the V gene TRBV7-6; the D is unclear. Trimming shortened V by 3 bases and J by 3 bases, and 7 bases separated the two germline ends. Germline lookup yields CDR1 SGHVS and CDR2 FNYEAQ. CDR3 length: 13 residues. The CDR3 reads CASSFLTTDTQYF. CDR3 bases: TGTGCCAGCAGCTTTTTAACAACAGATACGCAGTATTTT.

Note on this clonotype: A junction boundary mismatches the germline segment, possibly from a read error. V and J are TRBV6-4 and TRBJ2-5, with D possibly matching TRBD2 (7 bases). Germline V gene sequence: CDR1 MRHNA, CDR2 SNTAGT. This CDR3 has 16 amino acids. The CDR3 nucleotides read TGTGCCAGCAGTGCCCGGCCTGGGGGGGCGCTGGACACCCAGTACTTT. Amino acids: CASSARPGGALDTQYF.

This clonotype was seen a handful of times. The V and J genes are TRBV7-6 and TRBJ2-5; D possibly corresponds to TRBD1 (6 bases). CDR1 and CDR2 (germline): SGHVS, FNYEAQ. Trimming cost V 1 base and J 2 bases, with 17 bases left between them. This CDR3 spans 17 amino acids. CDR3 region: CASSLGGQRVRQETQYF. Here the CDR3 DNA reads TGTGCCAGCAGCTTAGGAGGACAGAGAGTTCGGCAAGAGACCCAGTACTTC.

The chain uses TRBV28 and TRBJ2-5, with 7 bases lining up with TRBD1. V was pared by 7 bases and J by 3 bases, with 8 bases of the junction left unmatched. The CDR3 totals 14 residues. Germline loops: CDR1 MDHEN, CDR2 SYDVKM. As DNA, the CDR3 is TGTGCCAGCACCAGCCCTGGGACAGAAGAGACCCAGTACTTC. Residues: CASTSPGTEETQYF.

Details on this clonotype: A clone one base away is much larger, so this may be a read error. The chain uses TRBV5-1 and TRBJ2-6; the D call may be TRBD1 or TRBD2 (6 bases each). Germline-derived CDR1 and CDR2 are SGHRS and YFSETQ. The CDR3 is made up of 15 amino acids. CDR3 in amino acids: CASSSGASGATVLTF. CDR3 DNA: TGCGCCAGCAGTTCGGGGGCCTCTGGGGCCACCGTCCTGACTTTC.

This clonotype was detected only a few times. The genes are TRBV28 and TRBJ2-5; no clear D gene. V was cut by 1 base and J by 1 base, with 7 bases left in between. Germline CDR1 MDHEN, CDR2 SYDVKM. The CDR3 length is 14 residues. This CDR3 reads CASSLLKSQETQYF. Written as DNA, the CDR3 is TGTGCCAGCAGTTTATTAAAGTCCCAAGAGACCCAGTACTTC.